This T cell receptor (beta chain) comes out of a study of T cells after yellow fever vaccination. This clonotype was recorded at least ten times. Its specificity is unknown. V trimming: 6 bases; J trimming: 5 bases; junction bases outside the gene matches: 4. The germline V gene has CDR1 MNHEY and CDR2 SMNVEV (reference sequence). This CDR3 spans 14 amino acids. Findings of the study overall: Reappearance after the booster was observed for most primary-vaccination clones (roughly 95% CD4, roughly 90% CD8).

TCRdb processed the 5' RACE reads anew with MiXCR; each CDR3 protein has one entry. Of approximately 300,000 distinct CDR3 sequences in the sample, 6.5% to 8.5% were seen once. Sequences were derived from PBMCs, sampled 35 to 50 days after the first yellow fever vaccination. The chain links TRBV27 to TRBJ2-2, with 9 nucleotides matching TRBD1. This TCR was sampled from a man between 18 and 29 years old who received the YFV17D yellow fever vaccine. CDR3 DNA: TGTGCCAGCAGACAGGGGGCGAGAACCGGGGAGCTGTTTTTT. It yields the protein CASRQGARTGELFF.